The rows below give T cell receptor beta chains drawn from one sample of a study of blood T cells in healthy people across ages. TCRdb reanalysed the 5' RACE reads using MiXCR and keeps one entry per CDR3 protein. Of 1.2 million to 1.5 million distinct CDR3 sequences in the sample, 59% are singletons; the top ten hold 6.5% to 8.5%. Source material: blood. The origin of the receptors is a man between 18 and 29 years old in good health. The CDR3 runs from the conserved cysteine through the conserved F or W. The D gene is left open where the match is weak. The size entry is marked missing in some rows and otherwise reads once, few, many or a size class.

j_gene | abundance | v_gene | d_gene | CDR3nt | CDR3aa
TRBJ2-3 | few | TRBV2 | - | TGTGCCAGCAGTGACGGCAGGGGATCGGCAGATACGCAGTATTTT | CASSDGRGSADTQYF
TRBJ2-5 | - | TRBV7-2 | - | TGTGCCAGCAATGGGGGTTACCAAGAGACCCAGTACTTC | CASNGGYQETQYF
TRBJ1-5 | - | TRBV20-1 | - | TGCAGTGCTAGAACCCCCAACGGTTTAGGGGGCAATCAGCCCCAGCATTTT | CSARTPNGLGGNQPQHF
TRBJ1-3 | few | TRBV18 | - | TGTGCCAGCTCACCTGCTGGAAACACCATATATTTT | CASSPAGNTIYF
TRBJ2-5 | - | TRBV4-1 | - | TGCGCCAGCAGCCAACAGGGGACCCAAGAGACCCAGTACTTC | CASSQQGTQETQYF
TRBJ2-5 | - | TRBV7-6 | - | TGTGTCAGCAGCCTTAAGGAGACCCAGTACTTC | CVSSLKETQYF
TRBJ2-7 | many | TRBV5-1 | TRBD2 | TGCGCCAGCAGCTTCGCTAGCGGGGGGGGCTACGAGCAGTACTTC | CASSFASGGGYEQYF
TRBJ2-5 | - | TRBV28 | - | TGTGCCAGCGGTGGACAACTCCAAGAGACCCAGTACTTC | CASGGQLQETQYF
TRBJ2-1 | - | TRBV3-1 | - | TGTGCCAGCAGCCACCCCCTTGGGGGGGCCGGGTCTTATGAGCAGTTCTTC | CASSHPLGGAGSYEQFF
TRBJ2-5 | - | TRBV20-1 | TRBD2 | TGTAGTGCTGTTAGCGGGGGAGAGAAGACCCAGTACTTC | CSAVSGGEKTQYF